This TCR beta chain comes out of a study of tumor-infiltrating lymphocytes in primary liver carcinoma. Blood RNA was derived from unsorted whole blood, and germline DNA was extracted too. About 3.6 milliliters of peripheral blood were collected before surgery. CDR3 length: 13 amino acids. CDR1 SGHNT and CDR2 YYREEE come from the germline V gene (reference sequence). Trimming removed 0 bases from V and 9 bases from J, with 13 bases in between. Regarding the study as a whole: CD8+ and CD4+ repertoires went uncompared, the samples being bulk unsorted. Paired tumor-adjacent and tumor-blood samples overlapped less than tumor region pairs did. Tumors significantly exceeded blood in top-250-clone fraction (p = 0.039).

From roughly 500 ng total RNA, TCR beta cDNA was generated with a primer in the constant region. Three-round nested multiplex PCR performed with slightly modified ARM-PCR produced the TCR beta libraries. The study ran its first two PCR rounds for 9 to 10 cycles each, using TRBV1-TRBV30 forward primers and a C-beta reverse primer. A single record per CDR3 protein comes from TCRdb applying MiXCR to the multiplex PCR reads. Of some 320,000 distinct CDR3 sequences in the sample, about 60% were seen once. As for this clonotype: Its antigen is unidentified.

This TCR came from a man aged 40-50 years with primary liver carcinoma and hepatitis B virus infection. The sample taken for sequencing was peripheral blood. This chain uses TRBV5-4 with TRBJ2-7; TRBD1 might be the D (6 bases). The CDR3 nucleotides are TGTGCCAGCAGCTTGGGGGGGCCTTCCGGGCAGTACTTC. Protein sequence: CASSLGGPSGQYF.